A selection of T cell receptor beta chains follows, all from one sample in a study of blood T cell repertoires in COVID-19. The table came from immunoSEQ multiplex PCR; TCRdb's copy has only in-frame clones and leaves some out. The table records about 120,000 clones, nearly 90% of them present only once. The source material was peripheral blood. The receptors originated from a woman between 55 and 75 years old with COVID-19, enrolled during active disease. The CDR3 runs from the conserved cysteine through the conserved F or W. Each record gives: D gene, V gene, J gene, clone size, CDR3 protein, CDR3 DNA. The D gene is left open where the match is weak. Only part of the rows carry a size: once, few, many, or a class if the clone is expanded.

NA,TRBV5-1,TRBJ1-5,few,CASSLAGGPGQPQHF,TGCGCCAGCAGCTTGGCCGGGGGGCCGGGGCAGCCCCAGCATTTT
NA,TRBV9,TRBJ1-1,NA,CASSVVGETAGEAFF,TGTGCCAGCAGCGTAGTTGGGGAGACAGCGGGTGAAGCTTTCTTT
TRBD2,TRBV7-8,TRBJ2-1,NA,CASSLGGTSGTYNEQFF,TGTGCCAGCAGCTTAGGCGGGACTAGCGGGACATACAATGAGCAGTTCTTC
NA,TRBV7-2,TRBJ2-2,NA,CASVPGGGTGELFF,TGTGCCAGTGTACCGGGTGGTGGCACCGGGGAGCTGTTTTTT
TRBD2,TRBV11-3,TRBJ2-2,NA,CASSSSQAGRSGELFF,TGTGCCAGCAGCTCCTCCCAAGCGGGAAGGAGCGGGGAGCTGTTTTTT
NA,TRBV5-1,TRBJ2-7,NA,CASSSGSARSYEQYF,TGCGCCAGCAGCTCCGGGTCTGCTCGTTCCTACGAGCAGTACTTC
NA,TRBV7-2,TRBJ2-3,NA,CASSSRILAPPQPYF,TGTGCCAGCAGCTCGAGAATCCTAGCGCCCCCCCAGCCGTATTTT
NA,TRBV5-1,TRBJ1-3,NA,CASSLVPGGSGNTIYF,TGCGCCAGCAGCTTGGTCCCGGGAGGATCTGGAAACACCATATATTTT
TRBD1,TRBV11-2,TRBJ1-2,NA,CASSLGTGTGEGYTF,TGTGCCAGCAGCTTAGGAACCGGGACAGGGGAGGGCTACACCTTC
TRBD2,TRBV4-3,TRBJ2-5,NA,CASSQDSSGAETQYF,TGCGCCAGCAGCCAAGATTCTAGCGGGGCAGAGACCCAGTACTTC
NA,TRBV5-1,TRBJ1-1,NA,CASSFVPGENTEAFF,TGCGCCAGCAGCTTTGTGCCGGGGGAGAACACTGAAGCTTTCTTT
TRBD2,TRBV18,TRBJ2-5,NA,CASSLFSGGLQETQYF,TGTGCCAGCTCACTATTTAGCGGGGGCCTCCAAGAGACCCAGTACTTC
NA,TRBV6-5,TRBJ1-2,NA,CASSYSGGIYGYTF,TGTGCCAGCAGTTACTCCGGGGGTATCTATGGCTACACCTTC
NA,TRBV18,TRBJ2-2,once,CASSIEGDTGELFF,TGTGCCAGCTCGATTGAGGGTGACACCGGGGAGCTGTTTTTT
TRBD1,TRBV29-1,TRBJ1-2,NA,CSGKDREGGGYTF,TGCAGCGGGAAGGACAGGGAAGGGGGTGGCTACACCTTC
NA,TRBV6-2/TRBV6-3,TRBJ1-5,NA,CASSSHPTQSGNQPQHF,TGTGCCAGCAGTTCCCATCCAACTCAGAGCGGCAATCAGCCCCAGCATTTT
TRBD1,TRBV27,TRBJ1-2,NA,CASSLSSTGAGLYGYTF,TGTGCCAGCAGTTTATCTTCGACAGGGGCCGGGCTCTATGGCTACACCTTC
NA,TRBV15,TRBJ1-4,NA,CATSRSRVDNEKLFF,TGTGCCACCAGCAGATCCAGGGTGGATAATGAAAAACTGTTTTTT
NA,TRBV12-3/TRBV12-4,TRBJ2-2,NA,CASSLVGPGELFF,TGTGCCAGCAGTTTAGTGGGGCCCGGGGAGCTGTTTTTT
NA,TRBV11-2,TRBJ1-1,NA,CASSLDLDVQAFF,TGTGCCAGCAGCTTAGACCTAGATGTCCAAGCTTTCTTT
NA,TRBV20-1,TRBJ1-1,NA,CSASRNTEAFF,TGCAGTGCTAGCCGTAACACTGAAGCTTTCTTT
NA,TRBV7-2,TRBJ1-6,few,CASSLVGQGDNSPLHF,TGTGCCAGCAGCTTAGTAGGGCAGGGCGACAATTCACCCCTCCACTTT
TRBD1,TRBV29-1,TRBJ1-2,NA,CSVDPGTANYGYTF,TGCAGCGTGGATCCAGGGACAGCTAACTATGGCTACACCTTC
NA,TRBV19,TRBJ1-3,NA,CASSIANSPGTGNTIYF,TGTGCCAGTAGTATAGCGAACAGCCCGGGGACTGGAAACACCATATATTTT
TRBD1,TRBV14,TRBJ1-2,NA,CASSQTRQGADYTF,TGTGCCAGCAGTCAAACTCGACAGGGGGCTGACTACACCTTC
TRBD1,TRBV5-1,TRBJ2-7,NA,CASSLGTGWYEQYF,TGCGCCAGCAGCTTGGGGACAGGGTGGTACGAGCAGTACTTC
TRBD1,TRBV19,TRBJ1-2,NA,CASSRGQRNYGYTF,TGTGCCAGTAGTAGGGGACAGCGTAACTATGGCTACACCTTC
NA,TRBV2,TRBJ2-3,NA,CASSAEVTQYF,TGTGCCAGCAGTGCCGAGGTAACGCAGTATTTT
NA,TRBV7-2,TRBJ1-2,NA,CASSPANYGYTF,TGTGCCAGCAGTCCAGCGAACTATGGCTACACCTTC
NA,TRBV3-1/TRBV3-2,TRBJ2-7,NA,CASSQGAGPPYEQYF,TGTGCCAGCAGCCAAGGGGCAGGGCCTCCCTACGAGCAGTACTTC
TRBD1,TRBV29-1,TRBJ2-2,few,CSVGTGSTGELFF,TGCAGCGTTGGGACAGGGAGCACCGGGGAGCTGTTTTTT
NA,TRBV3-1/TRBV3-2,TRBJ1-2,once,CASSGRVGYGYTF,TGTGCCAGCAGCGGCAGGGTTGGCTATGGCTACACCTTC
TRBD1,TRBV4-1,TRBJ2-1,NA,CASSQDLQGAIF,TGCGCCAGCAGCCAAGATTTACAGGGGGCGATCTTC
TRBD1,TRBV3-1/TRBV3-2,TRBJ2-6,NA,CASSPRDRGFFTGANVLTF,TGTGCCAGCAGTCCCCGGGACAGGGGGTTTTTCACTGGGGCCAACGTCCTGACTTTC
TRBD1,TRBV11-2,TRBJ2-7,NA,CASSLGLGQGVREQYF,TGTGCCAGCAGCTTAGGACTCGGACAGGGAGTGAGGGAGCAGTACTTC
NA,TRBV7-3,TRBJ2-1,NA,CASSSPLSPRGHNEQFF,TGTGCCAGCAGCTCACCACTGTCACCGCGGGGACACAATGAGCAGTTCTTC
TRBD2,TRBV11-2,TRBJ2-1,NA,CASSFFSGALAGVYNEQFF,TGTGCCAGCAGCTTTTTCTCCGGAGCCCTAGCGGGGGTTTACAATGAGCAGTTCTTC
NA,TRBV9,TRBJ1-1,NA,CASSVKMNTEAFF,TGTGCCAGCAGCGTCAAAATGAACACTGAAGCTTTCTTT
NA,TRBV6-6,TRBJ2-5,NA,CASSYSRGQETQYF,TGTGCCAGCAGTTATTCAAGAGGGCAAGAGACCCAGTACTTC
NA,TRBV18,TRBJ1-5,NA,CASSFPNQPQHF,TGTGCCAGCTCATTCCCAAATCAGCCCCAGCATTTT
TRBD2,TRBV6-6,TRBJ2-7,NA,CASSRRGLATLEQYF,TGTGCCAGCAGCCGTCGGGGACTAGCAACGCTCGAGCAGTACTTC
NA,TRBV14,TRBJ2-3,NA,CASSQEVGGQYF,TGTGCCAGCAGCCAGGAGGTAGGGGGGCAGTATTTT
TRBD1,TRBV6-5,TRBJ1-2,NA,CASSYAPGGDYGYTF,TGTGCCAGCAGTTACGCCCCAGGGGGCGACTATGGCTACACCTTC
NA,TRBV6-6,TRBJ2-2,once,CASSGQRVTGELFF,TGTGCCAGCAGCGGACAGAGGGTCACCGGGGAGCTGTTTTTT
TRBD1,TRBV9,TRBJ1-6,NA,CASSPGGQSYNSPLHF,TGTGCCAGCAGCCCCGGGGGACAGTCATATAATTCACCCCTCCACTTT
TRBD1,TRBV4-1,TRBJ2-7,NA,CASSQSGSGQGLYF,TGCGCCAGCAGCCAGAGTGGATCGGGACAGGGTTTGTACTTC
TRBD2,TRBV20-1,TRBJ2-4,NA,CSASWGGQIRNIQYF,TGCAGTGCTAGTTGGGGAGGGCAAATTCGAAACATTCAGTACTTC
NA,TRBV19,TRBJ2-7,NA,CASSTSGIYEQYF,TGTGCCAGTAGTACCTCAGGGATCTACGAGCAGTACTTC
TRBD2,TRBV9,TRBJ2-3,once,CASSVVGGSTDTQYF,TGTGCCAGCAGCGTAGTGGGGGGGAGCACAGATACGCAGTATTTT
NA,TRBV2,TRBJ2-1,NA,CASSGTNSGEQFF,TGTGCCAGCTCCGGGACAAATTCCGGTGAGCAGTTCTTC
TRBD2,TRBV2,TRBJ2-7,NA,CASSVMSGDSYEQYF,TGTGCCAGCAGTGTTATGAGCGGGGACTCCTACGAGCAGTACTTC
TRBD1,TRBV5-4,TRBJ2-1,NA,CASSSPGQGLGEQFF,TGTGCCAGCAGCTCTCCGGGACAGGGCCTAGGTGAGCAGTTCTTC
TRBD2,TRBV5-1,TRBJ2-4,NA,CASSLGLAGAMRDIQYF,TGCGCCAGCAGCTTGGGACTAGCGGGGGCGATGAGGGACATTCAGTACTTC